This T cell receptor beta chain is drawn from a study of radiotherapy plus CTLA-4 blockade in lung cancer. Study details: The study recorded objective responses in around a sixth of patients and disease control in approximately 29%.

Regarding this clone: The antigen is undetermined.

Broader study findings: TCR clones originating in tumors grew in number in blood after radiotherapy plus ipilimumab. Among reported predictors of response, early blood T cell clone dynamics with interferon-beta performed best.

Some clones are missing from TCRdb's copy, which holds only in-frame ones; the method was immunoSEQ multiplex PCR. This sample has 40,000 to 45,000 clones; 65% to 75% occur once, and the top ten carry approximately 9.9%. Treatment of patients with chemo-refractory metastatic non-small-cell lung cancer consisted of focal radiation plus CTLA-4 blockade with ipilimumab. The sample was peripheral blood, taken from a patient treated with radiotherapy plus ipilimumab. The receptor was isolated from a human donor with non-small cell lung cancer who had stable disease on radiotherapy plus ipilimumab.

The CDR3 loop is CASSLDGVGFRARETQYF. The CDR3 DNA sequence: TGTGCCAGCAGCTTGGACGGAGTGGGGTTCAGGGCGCGGGAGACCCAGTACTTC. The rearrangement uses TRBV7-9 and TRBJ2-5, with TRBD1 as a possible D gene (5 bases). The CDR3 is 18 residues long. CDR1 is SEHNR, CDR2 FQNEAQ, per germline (reference sequence). The V end lost 3 bases, the J end lost 5 bases, and 25 bases lay between the germline ends.